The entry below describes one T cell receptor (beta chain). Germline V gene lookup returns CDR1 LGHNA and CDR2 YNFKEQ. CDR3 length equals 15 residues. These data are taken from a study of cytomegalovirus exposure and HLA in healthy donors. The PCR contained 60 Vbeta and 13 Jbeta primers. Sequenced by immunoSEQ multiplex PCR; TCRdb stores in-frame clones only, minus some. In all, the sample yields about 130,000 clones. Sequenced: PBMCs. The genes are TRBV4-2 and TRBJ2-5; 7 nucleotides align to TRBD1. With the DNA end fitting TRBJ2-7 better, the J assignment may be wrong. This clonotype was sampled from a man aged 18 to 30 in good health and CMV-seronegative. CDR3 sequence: CASSQGDSGSYEQYF. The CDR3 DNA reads TGTGCCAGCAGCCAAGGGGACAGTGGGTCCTACGAGCAGTACTTC.